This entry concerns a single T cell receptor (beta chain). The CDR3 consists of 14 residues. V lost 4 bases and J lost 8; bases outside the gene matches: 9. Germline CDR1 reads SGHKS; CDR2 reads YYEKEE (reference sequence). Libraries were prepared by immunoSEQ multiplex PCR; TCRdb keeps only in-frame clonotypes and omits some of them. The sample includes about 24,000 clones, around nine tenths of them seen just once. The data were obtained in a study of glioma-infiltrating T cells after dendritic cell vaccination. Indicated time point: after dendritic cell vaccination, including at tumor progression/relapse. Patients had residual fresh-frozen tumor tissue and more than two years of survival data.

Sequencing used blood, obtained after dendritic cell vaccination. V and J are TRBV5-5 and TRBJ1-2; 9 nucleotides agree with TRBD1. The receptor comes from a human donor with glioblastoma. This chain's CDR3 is CASSAATGGAGYTF. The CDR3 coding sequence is TGTGCCAGCAGCGCGGCTACAGGGGGCGCCGGCTACACCTTC.